This T cell receptor beta chain was sequenced in a study of beta chain features in type 1 diabetes. Study background: Healthy donors resembled patients in age, gender and cell yields.

Germline values: CDR1 SGHTA, CDR2 FQGNSA. The CDR3 runs 14 residues. With V trimmed by 5 bases and J by 9 bases, 5 bases remained unmatched. Expressed TCRB transcripts were sequenced after all isolated RNA was converted to cDNA. Using immunoSEQ multiplex PCR, the repertoire was profiled, and TCRdb retains in-frame clones only, with some absent. The sample gives 120,000 to 150,000 clones, roughly 10% of which show up once; under 1.5% is in the top ten. Sequencing was carried out using naive CD4+ T cells from blood. The sequence derives from a young man in good health. The chain is built from TRBV7-2 and TRBJ2-1, with 12 bases fitting TRBD2. This chain's CDR3 is CASSKPGLAGEQFF. DNA for the CDR3: TGTGCCAGCAGCAAGCCGGGACTAGCGGGTGAGCAGTTCTTC.